The 6 T cell receptor beta chains presented below share a single source sample, sequenced in a study of blood T cell repertoires in COVID-19 (TCRdb year 2020). The library was obtained by the immunoSEQ multiplex PCR assay. As stored in TCRdb, this immuneACCESS dataset retains in-frame rearrangements with V and J assigned. A fraction of the clones does not appear; measured against another copy, unresolved V genes explain less than half of the discrepancy, and the remainder lacks a known reason. The sample records roughly 150,000 clones, approximately 91% of which are singletons. Roughly 2% of the sample goes to the ten largest clones. Sequencing used peripheral blood. Every receptor here comes from a man younger than 30 with acute or convalescent COVID-19.

This clone was detected once. V usage is TRBV19 and J usage is TRBJ1-2; a possible D gene is TRBD1 (5 bases). The ends were cut back, 7 bases at V and 8 bases at J, with 20 bases in the middle. Germline V CDR1 and CDR2: LNHDA, SQIVND (reference sequence). This CDR3 region has 14 residues. The CDR3 is CASTQRGGNSGYTF. For the CDR3, the DNA is TGTGCCAGTACCCAACGGGGGGGGAATAGCGGCTACACCTTC.

The gene calls are TRBV10-3 and TRBJ1-3; no definite D call. Trimming stripped 4 bases from V and 0 bases from J, with 10 bases between. Germline values: CDR1 ENHRY, CDR2 SYGVKD. The length of the CDR3 is 15 residues. The CDR3 sequence is CAISASTVSGNTIYF. CDR3 nucleotide sequence: TGTGCCATCAGTGCTTCCACAGTCTCTGGAAACACCATATATTTT.

Here the CDR3 DNA reads TGCAGCGTTGGGGCAGGGGGCTCTTTACATTTGAACACTGAAGCTTTCTTT. Its translation: CSVGAGGSLHLNTEAFF. V and J are TRBV29-1 and TRBJ1-1, with TRBD1 matching 8 bases. CDR1 and CDR2 from the germline V gene are SQVTM and ANQGSEA. Trimming at V came to 4 bases and at J to 0 bases, leaving 13 bases not matched to a gene. The CDR3 is 17 residues long.

The chain links TRBV21-1 to TRBJ2-7; the D call TRBD2 from the table was never checked on the DNA. TRBV21-1 counts as a pseudogene. The CDR3 runs 14 residues. CDR3 region: CASSTLVVSGEQYF. Here the CDR3 DNA reads TGTGCCAGCAGCACCTTAGTAGTAAGCGGCGAGCAGTACTTC.

This chain joins TRBV11-2 and TRBJ2-6; a possible D gene is TRBD2 (6 bases). Looked up from germline, CDR1 is SGHAT and CDR2 is FQNNGV. V lost 0 bases and J lost 0, with 12 bases in between. The CDR3 spans 18 residues. CDR3 loop: CASSLEEGSGSGANVLTF. The DNA of the CDR3 is TGTGCCAGCAGCTTAGAGGAGGGCTCGGGCTCTGGGGCCAACGTCCTGACTTTC.

The chain combines TRBV9 with TRBJ1-3, with unresolved D. Germline CDR1 and CDR2: SGDLS and YYNGEE. Trimming pared 0 bases from V and 7 bases from J, leaving 8 bases between. The length of the CDR3 is 13 residues. CDR3 protein: CASSVAERNTIYF. The CDR3 DNA follows: TGTGCCAGCAGCGTAGCTGAACGGAACACCATATATTTT.